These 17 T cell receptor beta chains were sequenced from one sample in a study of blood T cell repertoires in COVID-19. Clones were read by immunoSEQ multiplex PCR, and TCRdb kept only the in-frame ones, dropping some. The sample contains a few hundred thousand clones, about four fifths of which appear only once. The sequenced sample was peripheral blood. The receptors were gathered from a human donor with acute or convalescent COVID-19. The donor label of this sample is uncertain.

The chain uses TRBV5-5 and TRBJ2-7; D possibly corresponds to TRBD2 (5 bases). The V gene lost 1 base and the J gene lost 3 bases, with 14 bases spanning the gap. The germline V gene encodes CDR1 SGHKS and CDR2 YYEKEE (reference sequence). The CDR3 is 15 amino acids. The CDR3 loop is CASSLSGGGIYEQYF. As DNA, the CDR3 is TGTGCCAGCAGCTTGTCGGGCGGAGGTATCTACGAGCAGTACTTC.

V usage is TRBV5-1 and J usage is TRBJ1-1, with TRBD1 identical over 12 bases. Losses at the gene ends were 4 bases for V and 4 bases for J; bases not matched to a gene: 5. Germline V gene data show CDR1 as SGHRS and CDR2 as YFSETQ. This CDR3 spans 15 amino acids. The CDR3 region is CASSPGGQGATEAFF. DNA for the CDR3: TGCGCCAGCAGCCCGGGGGGACAGGGGGCCACTGAAGCTTTCTTT.

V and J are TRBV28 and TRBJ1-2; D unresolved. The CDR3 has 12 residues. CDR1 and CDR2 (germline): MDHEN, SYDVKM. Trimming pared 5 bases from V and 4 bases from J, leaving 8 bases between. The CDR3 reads CASSAGAYGYTF. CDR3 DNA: TGTGCCAGCAGTGCTGGAGCCTATGGCTACACCTTC.

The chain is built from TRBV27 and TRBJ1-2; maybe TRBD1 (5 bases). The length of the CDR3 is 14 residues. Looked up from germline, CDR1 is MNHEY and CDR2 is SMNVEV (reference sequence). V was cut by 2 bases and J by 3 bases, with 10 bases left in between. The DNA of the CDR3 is TGTGCCAGCAGTTTACTCAGGGAAGACTATGGCTACACCTTC. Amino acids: CASSLLREDYGYTF.

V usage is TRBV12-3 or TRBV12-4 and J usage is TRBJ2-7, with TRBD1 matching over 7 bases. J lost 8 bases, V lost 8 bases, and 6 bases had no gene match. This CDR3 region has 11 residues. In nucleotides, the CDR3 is TGTGCCAGCGGCGGACAGGTAAAGCAGTACTTC. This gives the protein CASGGQVKQYF.

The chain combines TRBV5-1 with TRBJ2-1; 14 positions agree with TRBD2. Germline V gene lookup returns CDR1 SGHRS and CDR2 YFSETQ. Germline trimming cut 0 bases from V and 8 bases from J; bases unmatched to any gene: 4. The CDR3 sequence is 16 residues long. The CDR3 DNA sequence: TGCGCCAGCAGCTTGGCTAGGGGACTAGCGGGGGATGAGCAGTTCTTC. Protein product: CASSLARGLAGDEQFF.

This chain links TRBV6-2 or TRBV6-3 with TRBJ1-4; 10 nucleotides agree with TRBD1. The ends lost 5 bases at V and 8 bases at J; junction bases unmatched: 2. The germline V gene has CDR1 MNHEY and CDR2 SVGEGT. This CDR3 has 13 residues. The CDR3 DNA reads TGTGCCAGCAGTGACAGGGGGCCCGAAAAACTGTTTTTT. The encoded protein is CASSDRGPEKLFF.

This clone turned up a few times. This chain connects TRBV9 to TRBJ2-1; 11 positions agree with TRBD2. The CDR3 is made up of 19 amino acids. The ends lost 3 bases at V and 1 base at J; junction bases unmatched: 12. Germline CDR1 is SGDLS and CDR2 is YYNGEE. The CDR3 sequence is CASSAVRGLAVGSYNEQFF. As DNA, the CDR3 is TGTGCCAGCAGCGCAGTACGGGGACTAGCGGTCGGATCCTACAATGAGCAGTTCTTC.

The CDR3 here is CASSLVGQGHTIYF. CDR3 DNA: TGTGCCAGCAGCTTAGTTGGTCAGGGCCACACCATATATTTT. V and J are TRBV7-9 and TRBJ1-3, with D maybe TRBD1 (5 bases). The CDR3 sequence is 14 residues long. Germline loops: CDR1 SEHNR, CDR2 FQNEAQ (reference sequence). Trimming cost V 1 base and J 8 bases, with 12 bases left between them.

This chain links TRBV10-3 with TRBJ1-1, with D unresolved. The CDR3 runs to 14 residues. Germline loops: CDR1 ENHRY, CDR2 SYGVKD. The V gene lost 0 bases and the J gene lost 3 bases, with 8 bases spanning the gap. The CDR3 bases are TGTGCCATCAGTGAGTCCGTTCAGTACACTGAAGCTTTCTTT. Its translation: CAISESVQYTEAFF.

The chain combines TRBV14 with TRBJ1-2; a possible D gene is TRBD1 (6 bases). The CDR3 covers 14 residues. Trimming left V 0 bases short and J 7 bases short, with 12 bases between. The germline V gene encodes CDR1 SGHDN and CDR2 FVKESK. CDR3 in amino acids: CASSQDYRVSGYTF. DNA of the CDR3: TGTGCCAGCAGCCAAGACTACAGGGTTAGTGGCTACACCTTC.

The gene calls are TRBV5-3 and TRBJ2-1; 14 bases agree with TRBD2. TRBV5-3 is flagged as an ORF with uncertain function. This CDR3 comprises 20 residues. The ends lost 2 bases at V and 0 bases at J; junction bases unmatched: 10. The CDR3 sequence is CARSFWTSGRTTSSYNEQFF. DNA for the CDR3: TGTGCCAGAAGCTTCTGGACTAGCGGGAGGACTACCAGCTCCTACAATGAGCAGTTCTTC.

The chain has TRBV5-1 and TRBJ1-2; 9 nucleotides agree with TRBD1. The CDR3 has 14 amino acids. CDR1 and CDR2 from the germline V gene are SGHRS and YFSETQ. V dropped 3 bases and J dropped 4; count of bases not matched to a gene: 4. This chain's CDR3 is CASSSGTGTYGYTF. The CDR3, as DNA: TGCGCCAGCAGCTCGGGGACAGGGACCTATGGCTACACCTTC.

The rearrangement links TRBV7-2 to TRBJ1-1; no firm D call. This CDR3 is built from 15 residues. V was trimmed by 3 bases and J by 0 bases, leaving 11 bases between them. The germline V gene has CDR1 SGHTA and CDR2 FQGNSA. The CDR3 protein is CASSLTQTMNTEAFF. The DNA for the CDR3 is TGTGCCAGCAGCTTGACACAAACAATGAACACTGAAGCTTTCTTT.

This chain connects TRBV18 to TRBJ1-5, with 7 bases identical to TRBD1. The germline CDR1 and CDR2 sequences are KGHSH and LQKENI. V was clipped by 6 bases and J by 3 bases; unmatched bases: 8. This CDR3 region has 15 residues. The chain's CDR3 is CASSPTGAINQPQHF. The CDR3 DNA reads TGTGCCAGCTCCCCCACAGGGGCAATCAATCAGCCCCAGCATTTT.

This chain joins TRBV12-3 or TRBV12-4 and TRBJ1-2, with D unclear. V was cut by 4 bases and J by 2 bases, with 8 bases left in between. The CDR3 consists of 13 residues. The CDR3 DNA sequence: TGTGCCAGCAGTTCCTCAGGAAACTATGGCTACACCTTC. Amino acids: CASSSSGNYGYTF.

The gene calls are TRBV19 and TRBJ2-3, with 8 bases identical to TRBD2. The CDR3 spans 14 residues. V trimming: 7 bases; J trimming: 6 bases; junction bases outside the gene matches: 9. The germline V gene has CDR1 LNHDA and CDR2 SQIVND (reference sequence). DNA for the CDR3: TGTGCCAGTAAGGTCAGCGGGAGTGTGGATACGCAGTATTTT. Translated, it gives CASKVSGSVDTQYF.